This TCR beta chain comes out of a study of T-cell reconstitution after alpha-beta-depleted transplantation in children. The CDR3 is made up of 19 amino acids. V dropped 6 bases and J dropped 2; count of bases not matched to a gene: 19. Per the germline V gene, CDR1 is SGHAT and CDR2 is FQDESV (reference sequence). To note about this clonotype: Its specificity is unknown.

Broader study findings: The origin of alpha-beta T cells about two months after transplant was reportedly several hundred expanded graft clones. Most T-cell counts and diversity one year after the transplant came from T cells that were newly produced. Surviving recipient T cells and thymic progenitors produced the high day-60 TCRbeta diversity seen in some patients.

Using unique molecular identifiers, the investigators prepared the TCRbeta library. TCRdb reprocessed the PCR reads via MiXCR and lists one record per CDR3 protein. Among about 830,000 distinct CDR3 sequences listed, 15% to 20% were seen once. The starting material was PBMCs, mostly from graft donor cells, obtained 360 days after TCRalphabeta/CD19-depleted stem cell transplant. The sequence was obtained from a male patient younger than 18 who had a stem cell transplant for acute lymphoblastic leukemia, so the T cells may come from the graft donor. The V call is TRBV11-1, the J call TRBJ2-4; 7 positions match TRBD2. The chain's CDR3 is CASSSLRREREETKNIQYF. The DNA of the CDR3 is TGTGCCAGCAGTTCCCTACGGCGGGAGAGGGAAGAGACCAAAAACATTCAGTACTTC. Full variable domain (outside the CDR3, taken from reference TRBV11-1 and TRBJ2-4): EAEVAQSPRYKITEKSQAVAFWCDPISGHATLYWYRQILGQGPELLVQFQDESVVDDSQLPKDRFSAERLKGVDSTLKIQPAELGDSAMYLCASSSLRREREETKNIQYFGAGTRLSVL.